This TCR beta chain was retrieved from a study of blood T cell repertoires in COVID-19. About the study: The analysed material was cDNA or gDNA that came from T cells, B-cell-depleted T cells, or PBMCs.

As originally analysed: Counts of nucleated cells, estimated from reference gene primer amplification, were obtained. Produced via immunoSEQ multiplex PCR; TCRdb's table is partial and in-frame only. Clone size and V and J calls were adopted from that table, with D and trimming inferred from the DNA. The sample lists 80,000 to 95,000 clones, around 90% occurring once. V lost 0 bases to trimming and J lost 1 base, with 12 bases between them. The CDR3 has 16 residues. Germline V gene data show CDR1 as MNHNS and CDR2 as SASEGT. The J gene is TRBJ2-5, the V gene TRBV6-1; tentative D call: TRBD1 (5 bases). This TCR derives from a woman in her sixties or seventies with acute or convalescent COVID-19. Sequences were obtained from peripheral blood. CDR3 loop: CASSEARWTSQETQYF. CDR3 nucleotides: TGTGCCAGCAGTGAAGCGCGCTGGACAAGCCAAGAGACCCAGTACTTC.